This passage covers 32 T cell receptor beta chains from one sample sequenced in a study of blood T cell repertoires in COVID-19. Some clones are missing from TCRdb's copy, which holds only in-frame ones; the method was immunoSEQ multiplex PCR. The sample includes 150,000 or so clones, around 82% of them seen just once. Input material: PBMCs or T cells enriched from blood (not recorded which). The source of these receptors is a man in his sixties who had recovered from COVID-19.

The gene calls are TRBV5-1 and TRBJ1-2; TRBD1 matches 10 bases. V gave up 4 bases and J gave up 8 bases; unmatched junction bases: 11. The germline V gene has CDR1 SGHRS and CDR2 YFSETQ. The CDR3 is 15 residues long. The CDR3 coding sequence is TGCGCCAGCAGCCTTCGACAGGGGGCACTGGAGGGCTACACCTTC. Its protein product is CASSLRQGALEGYTF.

V is TRBV13 and J is TRBJ1-6; 8 positions match TRBD1. CDR1 is PRHDT, CDR2 FYEKMQ, per germline (reference sequence). Trimming cost V 6 bases and J 3 bases; bases outside gene matches: 16. The CDR3 is 19 amino acids. Here the CDR3 DNA reads TGTGCCAGCAGTTCAGGGGGCTCATCCGGTTTTTTCTATAATTCACCCCTCCACTTT. Protein product: CASSSGGSSGFFYNSPLHF.

This clone was seen just once. The rearrangement joins TRBV7-9 to TRBJ1-1; no clear D gene. Trimming cost V 2 bases and J 1 base, with 8 bases left between them. The CDR3 is 14 residues long. Per germline, CDR1 SEHNR and CDR2 FQNEAQ (reference sequence). CDR3 in amino acids: CASSLSLANTEAFF. CDR3 sequence (DNA): TGTGCCAGCAGCTTAAGTTTGGCGAACACTGAAGCTTTCTTT.

This clone was picked up one time. The CDR3, as DNA: TGTGCCAGCAAGACAGGGTACAGCAATCAGCCCCAGCATTTT. Translating gives CASKTGYSNQPQHF. The rearrangement uses TRBV6-5 and TRBJ1-5; 7 bases are a match to TRBD1. Germline V gene data show CDR1 as MNHEY and CDR2 as SVGAGI. V shed 7 bases and J 1 base; nucleotides not matched to a gene: 4. The CDR3 extends over 14 amino acids.

This chain connects TRBV3-1 (or the pseudogene TRBV3-2) to TRBJ2-7; TRBD1 agrees at 7 bases. With V trimmed by 0 bases and J by 1 base, 3 bases remained unmatched. Per the germline V gene, CDR1 is LGHDT and CDR2 is YNNKEL (reference sequence). CDR3 size: 15 residues. The CDR3 sequence: CASSQDPGGSYEQYF. CDR3 nucleotide sequence: TGTGCCAGCAGCCAAGATCCAGGGGGTTCCTACGAGCAGTACTTC.

This clone appeared many times. The chain joins TRBV9 to TRBJ2-1; the D gene is possibly TRBD2 (6 bases). The ends were cut back, 4 bases at V and 1 base at J, with 12 bases in the middle. Germline V gives CDR1 SGDLS, CDR2 YYNGEE. The CDR3 sequence is 15 residues long. The chain's CDR3 is CASSQSSGSYNEQFF. DNA of the CDR3: TGTGCCAGCAGCCAAAGTAGCGGTTCCTACAATGAGCAGTTCTTC.

The chain is built from TRBV27 and TRBJ2-1; TRBD2 might be the D (5 bases). The CDR3 length is 13 residues. Germline V gene lookup returns CDR1 MNHEY and CDR2 SMNVEV (reference sequence). The ends were cut back, 7 bases at V and 2 bases at J, with 9 bases in the middle. For the CDR3, the DNA is TGTGCCAGCACACCCGGGACCTACAATGAGCAGTTCTTC. Residues: CASTPGTYNEQFF.

The chain couples TRBV7-8 to TRBJ1-5; D is possibly TRBD1 (6 bases). There are 15 residues in the CDR3. V was clipped by 4 bases and J by 5 bases, with 15 bases between them. Per germline, CDR1 SGHVS and CDR2 FQNEAQ. The chain's CDR3 is CASSSLGGAHQPQHF. In nucleotides, the CDR3 is TGTGCCAGCAGCTCCCTCGGGGGGGCCCATCAGCCCCAGCATTTT.

Regarding this clone: The identical CDR3 is also encoded by other nucleotide sequences in the sample. CDR3 DNA sequence: TGTGCCAGCAGTCGCGGACAGTCTAATGAAAAACTGTTTTTT. Translating gives CASSRGQSNEKLFF. V is TRBV28 and J is TRBJ1-4, with D maybe TRBD1 (6 bases). V lost 5 bases and J lost 3, with 10 bases in between. CDR1 MDHEN and CDR2 SYDVKM come from the germline V gene. The CDR3 spans 14 residues.

The chain couples TRBV5-4 to TRBJ2-7; possibly TRBD2 for D (5 bases). Germline CDR1 and CDR2: SGHNT and YYREEE (reference sequence). V was pared by 0 bases and J by 0 bases, with 10 bases between. CDR3 length equals 15 residues. The CDR3 reads CASSLGAVDSYEQYF. Written as DNA, the CDR3 is TGTGCCAGCAGCTTGGGAGCGGTAGACTCCTACGAGCAGTACTTC.

The chain joins TRBV19 to TRBJ1-2, with TRBD1 as a possible D gene (5 bases). The CDR3 runs to 15 residues. Germline CDR1 reads LNHDA; CDR2 reads SQIVND (reference sequence). V dropped 3 bases and J dropped 6 bases, with 17 bases sitting between them. CDR3 residues: CASSISGRLRDGYTF. The CDR3 nucleotides read TGTGCCAGTAGTATTTCAGGGAGGCTTCGGGATGGCTACACCTTC.

The chain has TRBV24-1 and TRBJ2-1; D unclear. The CDR3 contains 18 residues. V dropped 4 bases and J dropped 0 bases, with 18 bases sitting between them. Per the germline V gene, CDR1 is KGHDR and CDR2 is SFDVKD. Here the CDR3 reads CATSDTRAALRSYNEQFF. In DNA form, the CDR3 reads TGTGCCACCAGTGACACCCGTGCCGCGCTTCGCTCCTACAATGAGCAGTTCTTC.

V is TRBV18 and J is TRBJ1-6; tentative D call: TRBD1 (6 bases). The CDR3 has 14 amino acids. Per germline, CDR1 KGHSH and CDR2 LQKENI. The V end lost 3 bases, the J end lost 9 bases, and 12 bases lay between the germline ends. The CDR3 DNA sequence: TGTGCCAGCTCACCGCCGATACAGGGTTCACCCCTCCACTTT. As protein: CASSPPIQGSPLHF.

The V gene is TRBV7-9, the J gene TRBJ1-1; no firm D call. Germline V lookup: CDR1 SEHNR, CDR2 FQNEAQ (reference sequence). The length of the CDR3 is 14 residues. V was cut by 5 bases and J by 2 bases, with 12 bases left in between. CDR3 in DNA: TGTGCCAGCAGCGACGGGCGGGGAAACACTGAAGCTTTCTTT. It is translated as CASSDGRGNTEAFF.

The chain's CDR3 is CASFRDSLNTEAFF. The CDR3 coding sequence is TGTGCCAGCTTTCGGGACAGCCTAAACACTGAAGCTTTCTTT. V gene TRBV7-2 combines with J gene TRBJ1-1; TRBD1 matches 7 bases. Germline lookup yields CDR1 SGHTA and CDR2 FQGNSA. The CDR3 consists of 14 residues. With 8 bases clipped from V and 2 bases from J, the junction kept 8 bases outside the gene matches.

The rearrangement joins TRBV27 to TRBJ1-4, with TRBD1 identical over 8 bases. Germline values: CDR1 MNHEY, CDR2 SMNVEV (reference sequence). V shed 2 bases and J 6 bases; nucleotides not matched to a gene: 2. There are 14 residues in the CDR3. The CDR3 here is CASSLGTGYEKLFF. The CDR3 DNA reads as TGTGCCAGCAGTTTAGGGACAGGCTATGAAAAACTGTTTTTT.

This clone has only one observation. The genes are TRBV18 and TRBJ1-3; TRBD1 is a possible D gene (6 bases). Germline-derived CDR1 and CDR2 are KGHSH and LQKENI. The V end lost 0 bases, the J end lost 4 bases, and 13 bases lay between the germline ends. The CDR3 consists of 16 residues. As DNA, the CDR3 is TGTGCCAGCTCACCACCGTCACAGGGATACGGAAACACCATATATTTT. Translated: CASSPPSQGYGNTIYF.

The chain carries TRBV27 and TRBJ1-6, with D perhaps TRBD1 (6 bases). CDR1 is MNHEY and CDR2 is SMNVEV in the germline V gene (reference sequence). The ends were cut back, 6 bases at V and 9 bases at J, with 15 bases in the middle. CDR3 size: 14 residues. CDR3 region: CASSIRGQFSPLHF. CDR3 coding DNA: TGTGCCAGCAGCATCCGGGGACAATTTTCACCCCTCCACTTT.

V is TRBV10-3 and J is TRBJ1-4; 10 nucleotides line up with TRBD1. In germline, CDR1 is ENHRY, CDR2 SYGVKD. Losses at the gene ends were 4 bases for V and 8 bases for J; bases not matched to a gene: 7. CDR3 length: 15 amino acids. The CDR3: CAISGGTGVGEKLFF. The CDR3 DNA is TGTGCCATCAGTGGAGGGACAGGGGTAGGAGAAAAACTGTTTTTT.

The chain is built from TRBV5-1 and TRBJ1-2; D call uncertain. Germline V gene sequence: CDR1 SGHRS, CDR2 YFSETQ. V was clipped by 0 bases and J by 0 bases, with 9 bases between them. The CDR3 runs 15 residues. CDR3 protein: CASSLEAVANYGYTF. In DNA, the CDR3 is TGCGCCAGCAGCTTGGAGGCGGTAGCTAACTATGGCTACACCTTC.

The V and J genes are TRBV3-1 (or the pseudogene TRBV3-2) and TRBJ2-3; 15 nucleotides match TRBD2. V was pared by 4 bases and J by 2 bases, with 4 bases of the junction left unmatched. CDR1 and CDR2 (germline): LGHDT, YNNKEL (reference sequence). The CDR3 loop spans 17 amino acids. The CDR3: CASSRGTSGGPTDTQYF. CDR3 bases: TGTGCCAGCAGCCGAGGGACTAGCGGGGGGCCCACAGATACGCAGTATTTT.

The CDR3: CASSWGTSMNEQFF. The CDR3 region has the DNA TGCGCCAGCAGCTGGGGGACTAGCATGAATGAGCAGTTCTTC. The chain has TRBV5-1 and TRBJ2-1, with 9 bases lining up with TRBD2. Germline CDR1 SGHRS, CDR2 YFSETQ. CDR3 length: 14 residues. V lost 3 bases, J lost 7 bases, and 5 bases stayed unmatched.

CDR3 DNA: TGCGCCGACGCAAGGGGACAGGGTAGTGCAGATACGCAGTATTTT. Its translation: CADARGQGSADTQYF. V and J are TRBV10-1 and TRBJ2-3; TRBD1 aligns across 9 bases. V shed 11 bases, J shed 4 bases, and the junction held 13 bases outside the gene matches. CDR3 length: 15 amino acids. Germline V gene sequence: CDR1 WNHNN, CDR2 SYGVQD (reference sequence).

V gene TRBV19 combines with J gene TRBJ1-2; D unclear. This CDR3 has 13 residues. The V gene's germline CDR1 is LNHDA and CDR2 SQIVND (reference sequence). V was trimmed by 0 bases and J by 7 bases, leaving 9 bases between them. The CDR3 sequence: CASSIDSSGGYTF. The DNA of the CDR3 is TGTGCCAGTAGTATAGACAGCTCGGGTGGCTACACCTTC.

This clone was observed a few times. The J gene is TRBJ2-2, the V gene TRBV28; 9 bases align to TRBD2. This CDR3 is built from 15 residues. Trimming at V came to 5 bases and at J to 1 base, leaving 2 bases not matched to a gene. The germline gives CDR1 MDHEN, CDR2 SYDVKM. The CDR3 reads CASSQTSGNTGELFF. The CDR3 DNA sequence: TGTGCCAGCAGTCAGACTAGCGGGAACACCGGGGAGCTGTTTTTT.

The chain uses TRBV27 and TRBJ1-1; possibly TRBD1 for D (5 bases). The CDR3 has 13 residues. Germline V gene lookup returns CDR1 MNHEY and CDR2 SMNVEV (reference sequence). Trimming pared 9 bases from V and 3 bases from J, leaving 14 bases between. CDR3: CASSTGWHTEAFF. CDR3 DNA sequence: TGTGCCAGTTCTACAGGTTGGCACACTGAAGCTTTCTTT.

The chain combines TRBV21-1 with TRBJ2-7; the table's D call, TRBD2, was not checked against the DNA. TRBV21-1 counts as a pseudogene. The CDR3 runs to 19 residues. CDR3 region: CASSKVTGDLAGGTCEQYF. As DNA, the CDR3 is TGTGCCAGCAGCAAAGTGACAGGAGATCTAGCGGGAGGGACCTGCGAGCAGTACTTC.

This chain connects TRBV28 to TRBJ1-5; 7 nucleotides line up with TRBD1. The V segment lost 8 bases and the J segment 7 bases; nucleotides outside the gene matches: 11. Germline V gives CDR1 MDHEN, CDR2 SYDVKM. The CDR3 consists of 14 residues. Here the CDR3 DNA reads TGTGCCAGCTTTACATCGGGACAGAGGCAGCCCCAGCATTTT. This translates into CASFTSGQRQPQHF.

The J gene is TRBJ2-7, the V gene TRBV5-6, with D possibly being TRBD2 (6 bases). CDR3 length equals 18 residues. Trimming took 1 base from V and 3 from J, leaving 23 bases between them. Looked up from germline, CDR1 is SGHDT and CDR2 is YYEEEE. The CDR3 protein is CASSLLKGRRGYGYEQYF. The CDR3 DNA is TGTGCCAGCAGCTTGTTGAAGGGAAGGAGGGGATACGGCTACGAGCAGTACTTC. The full variable domain, completed using reference TRBV5-6 and TRBJ2-7, is DAGVTQSPTHLIKTRGQQVTLRCSPKSGHDTVSWYQQALGQGPQFIFQYYEEEERQRGNFPDRFSGHQFPNYSSELNVNALLLGDSALYLCASSLLKGRRGYGYEQYFGPGTRLTVT.

This chain joins TRBV5-1 and TRBJ2-3; tentative D call: TRBD1 (6 bases). CDR1 and CDR2 (germline): SGHRS, YFSETQ. Deletions cut 2 bases from V and 4 bases from J, with 14 bases between. This CDR3 comprises 15 residues. Here the CDR3 DNA reads TGCGCCAGCAGCTTTTCTCCAGGGGAAGCAGATACGCAGTATTTT. Its translation: CASSFSPGEADTQYF.

In its sample, this clone was seen once. V is TRBV9 and J is TRBJ1-5, with 10 bases fitting TRBD1. This CDR3 contains 15 residues. The germline gives CDR1 SGDLS, CDR2 YYNGEE. J lost 3 bases, V lost 3 bases, and 3 bases had no gene match. CDR3 sequence (DNA): TGTGCCAGCAGCGAGGGGACAGGGGACAATCAGCCCCAGCATTTT. This sequence encodes CASSEGTGDNQPQHF.

The V and J genes are TRBV9 and TRBJ2-2; 7 bases are a match to TRBD2. CDR3 length: 17 residues. The germline gives CDR1 SGDLS, CDR2 YYNGEE. The V and J ends lost 4 bases and 4 bases, in that order; junction bases with no gene match: 13. CDR3 coding DNA: TGTGCCAGCAGCCTCCTCGGAGGGCGCGGGGGCACCGGGGAGCTGTTTTTT. This encodes CASSLLGGRGGTGELFF.